One sample yielded the 2 T cell receptor beta chains listed below, sequenced in a study of tumor-infiltrating lymphocytes in primary liver carcinoma. The input was 450 to 500 ng total RNA; TCR beta cDNA was made from it with a constant-region primer. ARM-PCR was slightly modified, and three nested multiplex PCR rounds with it gave rise to the TCR beta libraries. It was with TRBV1-TRBV30 forward primers and a C-beta reverse primer that the first two PCR rounds were run, at roughly 9 cycles each. TCRdb processed the multiplex PCR reads anew with MiXCR; each CDR3 protein has one entry. The sample lists a few hundred thousand distinct CDR3 sequences, almost 60% occurring once. The authors took blood RNA from unsorted whole blood and also extracted germline DNA. What was sequenced was peripheral blood. Every receptor here comes from a woman aged 30 to 39 with primary liver carcinoma and hepatitis B virus infection.

This rearrangement joins TRBV12-3 or TRBV12-4 to TRBJ2-2; 7 bases fit TRBD1. The J segment lost 8 bases and the V segment lost 6 bases, leaving 12 bases of the junction unmatched. CDR3 size: 15 residues. The CDR3 DNA reads TGTGCCAGCAGGGGGGTTAGGACAGGTTCGGGGGAGCTGTTTTTT. The encoded protein is CASRGVRTGSGELFF.

The rearrangement joins TRBV6-5 to TRBJ1-3; the D is unclear. The V end lost 0 bases, the J end lost 0 bases, and 9 bases lay between the germline ends. Germline assignment: CDR1 MNHEY and CDR2 SVGAGI. The CDR3 is 16 amino acids. The CDR3 here is CASSYSTISSGNTIYF. The CDR3 DNA reads TGTGCCAGCAGTTACTCGACGATAAGCTCTGGAAACACCATATATTTT.